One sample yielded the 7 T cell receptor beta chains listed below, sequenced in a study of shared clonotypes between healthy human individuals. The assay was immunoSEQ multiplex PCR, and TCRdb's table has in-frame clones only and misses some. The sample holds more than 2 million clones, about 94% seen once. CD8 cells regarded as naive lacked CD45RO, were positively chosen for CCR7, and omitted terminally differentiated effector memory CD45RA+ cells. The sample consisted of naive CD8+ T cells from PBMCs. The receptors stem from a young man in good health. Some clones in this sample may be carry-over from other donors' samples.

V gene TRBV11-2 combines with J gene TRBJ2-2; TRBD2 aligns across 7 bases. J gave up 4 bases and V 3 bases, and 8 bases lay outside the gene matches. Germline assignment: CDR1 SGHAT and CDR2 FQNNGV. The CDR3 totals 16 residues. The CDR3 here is CASSFLADLFTGELFF. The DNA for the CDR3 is TGTGCCAGCAGCTTCCTAGCGGACCTGTTCACCGGGGAGCTGTTTTTT.

CDR3 residues: CASSGGGSAETQYF. The DNA of the CDR3 is TGTGCCAGCAGCGGGGGCGGCTCGGCGGAGACCCAGTACTTC. The rearrangement joins TRBV7-9 to TRBJ2-5, with a weak D call TRBD1 (6 bases). The CDR3 sequence is 14 residues long. Trimming shortened V by 5 bases and J by 5 bases, and 15 bases separated the two germline ends. CDR1 is SEHNR, CDR2 FQNEAQ, per germline (reference sequence).

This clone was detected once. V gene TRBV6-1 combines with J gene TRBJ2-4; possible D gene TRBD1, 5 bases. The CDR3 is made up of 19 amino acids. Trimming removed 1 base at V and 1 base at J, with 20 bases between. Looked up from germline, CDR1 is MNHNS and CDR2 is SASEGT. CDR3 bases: TGTGCCAGCAGTGAAGAAGGGGTTAGAATCCTAGGGGCCAAAAACATTCAGTACTTC. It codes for CASSEEGVRILGAKNIQYF.

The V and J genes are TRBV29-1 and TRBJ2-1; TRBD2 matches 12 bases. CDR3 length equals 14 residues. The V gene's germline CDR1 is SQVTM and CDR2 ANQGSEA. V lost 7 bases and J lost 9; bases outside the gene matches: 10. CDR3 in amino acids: CSGVLGLAGSEQFF. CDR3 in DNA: TGCAGCGGCGTGTTAGGACTAGCGGGATCTGAGCAGTTCTTC.

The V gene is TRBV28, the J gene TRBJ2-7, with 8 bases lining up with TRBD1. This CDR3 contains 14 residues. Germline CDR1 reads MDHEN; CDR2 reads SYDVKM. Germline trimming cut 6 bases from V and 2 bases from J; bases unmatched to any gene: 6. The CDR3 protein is CASSQTGAAYEQYF. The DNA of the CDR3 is TGTGCCAGCAGCCAGACAGGGGCGGCCTACGAGCAGTACTTC.

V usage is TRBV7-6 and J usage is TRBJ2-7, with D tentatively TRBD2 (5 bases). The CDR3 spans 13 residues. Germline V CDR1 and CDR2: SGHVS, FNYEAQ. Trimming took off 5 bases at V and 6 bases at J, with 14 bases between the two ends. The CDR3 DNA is TGTGCCAGCAGCCTGCTGGGAGAAGGCGAGCAGTACTTC. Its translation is CASSLLGEGEQYF.

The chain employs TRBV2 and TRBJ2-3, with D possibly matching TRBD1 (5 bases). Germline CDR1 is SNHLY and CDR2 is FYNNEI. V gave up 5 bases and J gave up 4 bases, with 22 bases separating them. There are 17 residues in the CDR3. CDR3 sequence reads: CASSLVGPGSIADTQYF. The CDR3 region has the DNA TGTGCCAGCAGTTTAGTCGGTCCAGGGTCAATTGCAGATACGCAGTATTTT.